Sequencing of this T cell receptor (beta chain) was carried out in a study of T-cell reconstitution after alpha-beta-depleted transplantation in children. This clonotype has just a few counts. This CDR3 contains 14 residues. V was shortened by 0 bases and J by 6 bases, with 9 bases between the two germline ends. Germline CDR1 and CDR2: SGDLS and YYNGEE. Unique molecular identifiers were incorporated when the TCRbeta library was constructed. TCRdb fed the PCR reads into MiXCR, producing one record per CDR3 protein. This table has just under 550,000 distinct CDR3 sequences, 15% to 20% appearing once. The V gene is TRBV9, the J gene TRBJ2-2, with D possibly being TRBD1 (6 bases). The clonotype originates from a human donor who donated a stem cell graft to a child with acute lymphoblastic leukemia. The starting material was PBMCs from the stem cell graft donor, obtained from the stem cell graft. The CDR3 DNA reads TGTGCCAGCAGCGTAGTGCAGGGGTCCGGGGAGCTGTTTTTT. Its translation is CASSVVQGSGELFF.